Included here is one T cell receptor (beta chain) sequence, with context. Antigen: not known. The sample is drawn from a study of shared clonotypes between healthy human individuals. The input for sorted-subset replicate PCRs was around 0.2 ug DNA, about 30,000 T cell genomes. Some clones are missing from TCRdb's copy, which holds only in-frame ones; the method was immunoSEQ multiplex PCR. Among roughly 1,000,000 clones listed, approximately 80% were seen once. Study results and caveats: Genetic and exposure-history diversity was limited by the small donor number. Measured sharing among donors was expected to vary with sequencing depth.

Sequencing was done on a sample of memory CD4+ T cells from PBMCs. Documented subset: CD45RA-negative fraction. This TCR came from a young man in good health. Some clones in this sample may be carry-over from other donors' samples.

The CDR3 region is CASSLEAGHYEQYF. The CDR3 DNA sequence: TGTGCCAGCAGCTTAGAGGCAGGACACTACGAGCAGTACTTC. The V and J genes are TRBV7-8 and TRBJ2-7, with D possibly TRBD1 on 5 matching bases. CDR3 length equals 14 residues. The germline V gene has CDR1 SGHVS and CDR2 FQNEAQ. Trimming took 1 base from V and 3 from J, leaving 10 bases between them.